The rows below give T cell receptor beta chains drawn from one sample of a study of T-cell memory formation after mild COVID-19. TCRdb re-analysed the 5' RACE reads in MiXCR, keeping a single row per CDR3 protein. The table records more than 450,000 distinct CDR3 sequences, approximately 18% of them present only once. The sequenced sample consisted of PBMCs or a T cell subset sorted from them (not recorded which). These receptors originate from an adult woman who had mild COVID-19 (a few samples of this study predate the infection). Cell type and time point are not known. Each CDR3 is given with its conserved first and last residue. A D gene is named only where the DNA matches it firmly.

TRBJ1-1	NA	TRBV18	CASSPRSGLQNTEAFF
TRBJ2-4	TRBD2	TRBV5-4	CASSLLSGIGKNIQYF
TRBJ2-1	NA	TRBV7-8	CASSLRENSYNEQFF
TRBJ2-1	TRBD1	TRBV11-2	CASSLGQGLGGEQFF
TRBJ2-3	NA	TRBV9	CASSVEGLGTDTQYF
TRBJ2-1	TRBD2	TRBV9	CASSVRLAGGYNEQFF
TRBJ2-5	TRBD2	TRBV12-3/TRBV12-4	CASSFGPGGLDETQYF
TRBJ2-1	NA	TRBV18	CASSLLALDEQFF
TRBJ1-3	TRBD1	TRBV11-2	CASSLGRQGPSSGNTIYF
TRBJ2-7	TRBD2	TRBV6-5	CASSYTRLATYEQYF
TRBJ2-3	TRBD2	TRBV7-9	CASSLGGLAGPQYF
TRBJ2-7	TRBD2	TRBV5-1	CASSPSGGTYEQYF
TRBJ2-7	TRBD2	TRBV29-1	CSVEILSGTFREQYF
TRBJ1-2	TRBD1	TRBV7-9	CASSLWDSRGYGYTF
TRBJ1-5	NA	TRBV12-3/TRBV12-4	CASSPGLQAKQPQHF
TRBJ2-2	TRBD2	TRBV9	CASSARLAGNTGELFF
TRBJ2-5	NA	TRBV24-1	CATSARGFQETQYF
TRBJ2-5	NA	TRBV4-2	CASSPSGPGLPKETQYF
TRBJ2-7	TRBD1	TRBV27	CASSLPTDRGPEGMHF
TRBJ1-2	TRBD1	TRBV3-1	CASSRTGGRYGYTF
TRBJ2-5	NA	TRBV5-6	CASSLDGGGQTQYF
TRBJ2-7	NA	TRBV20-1	CSAIRGDRREQYF
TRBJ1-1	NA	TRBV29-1	CSVRRTMNTEAFF
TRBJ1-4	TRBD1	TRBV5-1	CASSGTGTTTNEKLFF